The 9 T cell receptor beta chains reported below all come from one sample, sequenced in a study of T-cell reconstitution after alpha-beta-depleted transplantation in children. As it was prepared, the TCRbeta library received unique molecular identifiers. Via MiXCR, TCRdb re-called the PCR reads, giving one row per CDR3 protein. The profile shows 200,000 to 250,000 distinct CDR3 sequences, roughly 6.6% of them singletons. Sequenced here: PBMCs, sampled before TCRalphabeta/CD19-depleted stem cell transplant. The origin of the receptors is a boy aged 2 to 10 with acute lymphoblastic leukemia, due to receive a stem cell transplant.

This clonotype was picked up many times. The chain links TRBV6-5 to TRBJ1-4, with TRBD1 identical over 10 bases. This CDR3 is 15 amino acids long. The trim removed 0 bases at V and 7 bases at J, leaving 2 bases unmatched. Germline V gene sequence: CDR1 MNHEY, CDR2 SVGAGI. The CDR3 DNA follows: TGTGCCAGCAGTTACTCGGGACAGGGGTCTGAAAAACTGTTTTTT. Translation gives CASSYSGQGSEKLFF.

This clonotype was detected ten times or more. The V and J genes are TRBV20-1 and TRBJ2-2, with TRBD2 matching 9 bases. Trimming removed 2 bases from V and 6 bases from J; junction bases left unmatched: 7. The germline V gene has CDR1 DFQATT and CDR2 SNEGSKA (reference sequence). This CDR3 has 15 amino acids. Here the CDR3 reads CSARLSGSRAGELFF. The CDR3 DNA sequence: TGCAGTGCTAGACTTAGCGGGAGTAGGGCCGGGGAGCTGTTTTTT.

The J gene is TRBJ1-5, the V gene TRBV3-1; perhaps TRBD1 as D (6 bases). The germline V gene has CDR1 LGHDT and CDR2 YNNKEL (reference sequence). There are 18 residues in the CDR3. The chain's CDR3 is CTCSYDRTEKGSNQPQHF. The CDR3 region has the DNA TGTACCTGCAGTTACGATCGGACAGAGAAGGGTAGCAATCAGCCCCAGCATTTT.

This clonotype was seen a few times. The CDR3 DNA reads TGCGCCAGCAGCTTGGGCGCAGGCCTCCCACTCGCTGAAGCTTTCTTT. Its translation: CASSLGAGLPLAEAFF. The chain combines TRBV5-1 with TRBJ1-1, with D unclear. V lost 0 bases and J 6 bases, leaving 18 bases between the germline ends. The CDR3 runs 16 residues. The V gene's germline CDR1 is SGHRS and CDR2 YFSETQ.

There are a few counts of this clonotype. The CDR3 protein is CASQEGANEQFF. Here the CDR3 DNA reads TGTGCCAGCCAGGAGGGGGCAAATGAGCAGTTCTTC. This chain joins TRBV27 and TRBJ2-1, with D possibly TRBD1 on 7 matching bases. Between the trimmed V and J ends, which lost 8 bases and 7 bases, there was a span of 12 bases. The CDR3 is 12 residues long. The germline V gene encodes CDR1 MNHEY and CDR2 SMNVEV (reference sequence).

This clonotype was observed a handful of times. The chain has TRBV20-1 and TRBJ2-3; perhaps TRBD2 as D (6 bases). The CDR3 contains 15 residues. Germline CDR1 reads DFQATT; CDR2 reads SNEGSKA (reference sequence). The V end lost 6 bases, the J end lost 1 base, and 17 bases lay between the germline ends. The CDR3 here is CSATRLVSGTDTQYF. The CDR3 DNA reads as TGCAGTGCAACCCGACTAGTTTCTGGCACAGATACGCAGTATTTT.

There are a few counts of this clonotype. V usage is TRBV21-1 and J usage is TRBJ2-5; no DNA check was done on the table's D call, TRBD2. TRBV21-1 is a recognized pseudogene. There are 18 residues in the CDR3. CDR3 protein: CASSKALSGGAVRETQYF. In DNA form, the CDR3 reads TGTGCCAGCAGCAAAGCGCTAAGCGGGGGGGCCGTTCGAGAGACCCAGTACTTC.

This CDR3 is CASSLDTSGAQETQYF. In DNA form, the CDR3 reads TGTGCCAGCAGCTTGGACACTAGCGGGGCCCAAGAGACCCAGTACTTC. The V gene is TRBV7-2, the J gene TRBJ2-5, with 10 bases identical to TRBD2. Germline lookup yields CDR1 SGHTA and CDR2 FQGNSA. Losses at the gene ends were 3 bases for V and 1 base for J; bases not matched to a gene: 5. The CDR3 runs to 16 residues.

The genes are TRBV15 and TRBJ2-1; TRBD2 agrees at 7 bases. Germline CDR1 LNHNV, CDR2 YYDKDF (reference sequence). CDR3 length equals 16 residues. With V trimmed by 5 bases and J by 5 bases, 12 bases remained unmatched. The CDR3 loop is CATSPSLAEVNNEQFF. The CDR3 DNA reads TGTGCCACCAGCCCTTCCCTAGCGGAGGTAAACAATGAGCAGTTCTTC.